This is a list of T cell receptor beta chains from one sample in a study of shared clonotypes between healthy human individuals. The method was immunoSEQ multiplex PCR; TCRdb's version includes in-frame clones alone and lacks a portion of them. Seen here are millions of clones, approximately 94% observed once, and the top ten hold more than 0.95%. Sequenced input: naive CD8+ T cells sorted from blood. The receptors derive from a man aged 18 to 29 in good health. Each CDR3 is given with its conserved first and last residue. The D gene is left open where the match is weak. Not every row has a clone size; where given, it reads once, few, many or a size class.

D | J | V | size | DNA | CDR3
TRBD1 | TRBJ2-5 | TRBV5-4 | - | TGTGCCTTTTGGGGGGACAGGGGAACGGAGACCCAGTACTTC | CAFWGDRGTETQYF
- | TRBJ2-3 | TRBV7-2 | - | TGTGCCAGCAGCTTAGGATACTGGGATAGCACAGATACGCAGTATTTT | CASSLGYWDSTDTQYF
- | TRBJ1-1 | TRBV6-1 | - | TGTGCCAGCAGTGACGAGAATCTTAGTGGGGGGGGCGCCTTTGAAGCTTTCTTT | CASSDENLSGGGAFEAFF
- | TRBJ2-5 | TRBV10-2 | - | TGCGCCAGCAGTGGAGGGGAGACCCAGTACTTC | CASSGGETQYF
- | TRBJ2-7 | TRBV19 | once | TGTGCCAGTAGTATAGGGATTATAGCCTACGAGCAGTACTTC | CASSIGIIAYEQYF
- | TRBJ2-6 | TRBV27 | - | TGTGCCAGCAGTTTGATACCTCCTGGGGCCAACGTCCTGACTTTC | CASSLIPPGANVLTF
- | TRBJ1-1 | TRBV20-1 | - | TGCAGTGGGTCTTTTCTCGCTGAAGCTTTCTTT | CSGSFLAEAFF
- | TRBJ2-2 | TRBV5-4 | few | TGTGCCAGCAGCTTAGACGGCGGGGAGCTGTTTTTT | CASSLDGGELFF
TRBD1 | TRBJ1-2 | TRBV2 | - | TGTGCCAGCAGTGAAAGGAACAGGGGATTCGATGGCTACACCTTC | CASSERNRGFDGYTF
- | TRBJ2-3 | TRBV9 | - | TGTGCCAGCAGCGTAGGACTAGGCTCCACAGATACGCAGTATTTT | CASSVGLGSTDTQYF
TRBD1 | TRBJ2-1 | TRBV29-1 | - | TGCAGCGTTGAAGGTTTGGACAGGCAATCCTACAATGAGCAGTTCTTC | CSVEGLDRQSYNEQFF
TRBD2 | TRBJ2-1 | TRBV2 | - | TGTGCCAGCAGTGAAGCGCTAGCGGGGGATGAGCAGTTCTTC | CASSEALAGDEQFF
- | TRBJ1-4 | TRBV28 | once | TGTGCCAGCAGTCCCCTTTCCCATGAAAAACTGTTTTTT | CASSPLSHEKLFF
- | TRBJ2-7 | TRBV7-9 | - | TGTGCCAGCAGCAACGACCGGGGCGAGCAGTACTTC | CASSNDRGEQYF
- | TRBJ2-2 | TRBV5-1 | few | TGCGCCAGCAGCTCCTCGGAATCCGGGGAGCTGTTTTTT | CASSSSESGELFF
- | TRBJ2-3 | TRBV27 | - | TGTGCCAGCAGTTTAAGTCGGGCAGATACGCAGTATTTT | CASSLSRADTQYF
- | TRBJ1-5 | TRBV28 | - | TGTGCCAGCAGTTTAGGACAGAATCAGCCCCAGCATTTT | CASSLGQNQPQHF
TRBD1 | TRBJ2-1 | TRBV7-3 | - | TGTGCCAGCAGCTCACTTGGGACAGGGGGCAACAATGAGCAGTTCTTC | CASSSLGTGGNNEQFF
- | TRBJ1-3 | TRBV29-1 | once | TGCAGCGTCGTGCCCCAGGGTGCTGGAAACACCATATATTTT | CSVVPQGAGNTIYF
- | TRBJ2-4 | TRBV7-8 | - | TGTGCCAGCAGCTTAGGCGGGGGCCAAAACATTCAGTACTTC | CASSLGGGQNIQYF
- | TRBJ2-3 | TRBV7-2 | - | TGTGCCAGCAGCCTCCCGGCGGCCGTGGATACGCAGTATTTT | CASSLPAAVDTQYF
- | TRBJ2-5 | TRBV27 | - | TGTGCCAGCAGTTTTGGTGGGGGTAGGGGAGAGACCCAGTACTTC | CASSFGGGRGETQYF
TRBD1 | TRBJ1-2 | TRBV27 | - | TGTGCCAGCAGTGACATGACAGGGACCTATGGCTACACCTTC | CASSDMTGTYGYTF
- | TRBJ2-3 | TRBV7-9 | - | TGTGCCAGCAGCGAGGGACACCAACGGACAGATACGCAGTATTTT | CASSEGHQRTDTQYF
- | TRBJ2-7 | TRBV19 | - | TGTGCCACTGCAGGGGCCATCGAGCAGTACTTC | CATAGAIEQYF
TRBD2 | TRBJ2-3 | TRBV11-2 | - | TGTGCCAGCAGCACCACTAGCGGGGGGAGCACAGATACGCAGTATTTT | CASSTTSGGSTDTQYF
- | TRBJ2-1 | TRBV2 | few | TGTGCCAGCAGTCAGGAGGGACTTCCCTACAATGAGCAGTTCTTC | CASSQEGLPYNEQFF
- | TRBJ1-1 | TRBV4-1 | - | TGCGCCAGCAGTCAAGGTGGACTGATGAACACTGAAGCTTTCTTT | CASSQGGLMNTEAFF
- | TRBJ2-7 | TRBV5-6 | - | TGTGCCAGCAGCTTGGGTGTTGACTACGAGCAGTACTTC | CASSLGVDYEQYF
- | TRBJ2-2 | TRBV6-1 | - | TGTGCCGCCGGGGGAAGGGGGGAGCTGTTTTTT | CAAGGRGELFF
- | TRBJ1-2 | TRBV11-2 | once | TGTGCCAGCAGCTTAGATTTGGGGCAGGAGTGCACCTTC | CASSLDLGQECTF
- | TRBJ1-2 | TRBV29-1 | - | TGCAGCGTTATCACCTCTAACTATGGCTACACCTTC | CSVITSNYGYTF
- | TRBJ1-4 | TRBV7-9 | once | TGTGCCAGCAGCCCAGCTTTATTATCGGGCAATGAAAAACTGTTTTTT | CASSPALLSGNEKLFF
TRBD1 | TRBJ2-1 | TRBV4-1 | once | TGCGCCAGCAGCCAAATGACAGGGGGGCCTTCCTACAATGAGCAGTTCTTC | CASSQMTGGPSYNEQFF
- | TRBJ2-2 | TRBV6-5 | - | TGTGCCAGCAGTTACACCAGGGAAAGGTTCACCGGGGAGCTGTTTTTT | CASSYTRERFTGELFF
- | TRBJ1-4 | TRBV6-5 | - | TGTGCCAGCAGTTACATTGGGGTGGATGAAAAACTGTTTTTT | CASSYIGVDEKLFF
- | TRBJ2-3 | TRBV7-3 | - | TGTGCCAGCAGCTTAACGCCAGGGACAGATACGCAGTATTTT | CASSLTPGTDTQYF
TRBD2 | TRBJ2-1 | TRBV19 | once | TGTGCCAGTGTCCGAGCGGGAGGGCCGGGTGAGCAGTTCTTC | CASVRAGGPGEQFF
- | TRBJ2-3 | TRBV30 | - | TGTGCCTGGAGCATGTTAGCGGACACAGATACGCAGTATTTT | CAWSMLADTDTQYF
TRBD1 | TRBJ2-7 | TRBV30 | - | TGTGCCGGGGACAGTGGGACCTACGAGCAGTACTTC | CAGDSGTYEQYF
- | TRBJ2-7 | TRBV11-2 | - | TGTGCCAGCAGTTTCGGGACCACCTACGAGCAGTACTTC | CASSFGTTYEQYF
TRBD1 | TRBJ1-1 | TRBV2 | - | TGTGCCAGCCGACAGGGCCTCATGAACACTGAAGCTTTCTTT | CASRQGLMNTEAFF
- | TRBJ2-1 | TRBV7-9 | - | TGTGCCAGCAGCTTCAAGGGACATGAGCAGTTCTTC | CASSFKGHEQFF
TRBD1 | TRBJ1-4 | TRBV27 | - | TGTGCCAGCGGAGGATCGACAGGGAATAATGAAAAACTGTTTTTT | CASGGSTGNNEKLFF
- | TRBJ2-1 | TRBV6-1 | - | TGTGCCAGCAGTGAAGGGACATTGAGCTACTACAATGAGCAGTTCTTC | CASSEGTLSYYNEQFF
TRBD2 | TRBJ2-2 | TRBV19 | - | TGTGCCAGTAGTATCCTCGGACTAGCGGGAGGGGCCGGGGAGCTGTTTTTT | CASSILGLAGGAGELFF
- | TRBJ2-5 | TRBV5-1 | - | TGCGCCAGCAGCTTGTGGTCGCAGGCTACCCAAGAGACCCAGTACTTC | CASSLWSQATQETQYF
TRBD2 | TRBJ2-2 | TRBV5-1 | - | TGCGCCAGCAACGAGCAGACTAGCGGGAGGGGCACCGGGGAGCTGTTTTTT | CASNEQTSGRGTGELFF